This TCR beta chain was observed in a study of cytomegalovirus exposure and HLA in healthy donors. 60 Vbeta and 13 Jbeta primers were used in PCR. Libraries were prepared by immunoSEQ multiplex PCR; TCRdb keeps only in-frame clonotypes and omits some of them. Here the sample spans some 120,000 clones, roughly 79% being singletons. The CDR3 has 13 residues. Trimming took 4 bases from V and 5 from J, leaving 8 bases between them. The V gene's germline CDR1 is MDHEN and CDR2 SYDVKM. The origin of this receptor is a woman younger than 45 in good health and CMV-seronegative. The chain recombines TRBV28 with TRBJ2-2; D is possibly TRBD2 (6 bases). Sequencing input: PBMCs. CDR3 sequence (DNA): TGTGCCAGCAGTTCTGGAGGGACCGGGGAGCTGTTTTTT. Translation: CASSSGGTGELFF. Drawing the rest from reference TRBV28 and TRBJ2-2, the complete variable domain is DVKVTQSSRYLVKRTGEKVFLECVQDMDHENMFWYRQDPGLGLRLIYFSYDVKMKEKGDIPEGYSVSREKKERFSLILESASTNQTSMYLCASSSGGTGELFFGEGSRLTVL.